This T cell receptor (beta chain) was found in a study of cytomegalovirus exposure and HLA in healthy donors. Study-wide points: The authors judged a highly shared variant cluster likely a sequencing artifact. As a later analysis showed, several of the most significant clusters appeared to be linked to common viral pathogens.

60 Vbeta and 13 Jbeta primers were used in PCR. Assay used: immunoSEQ multiplex PCR; TCRdb lists only in-frame clones, some missing. This sample has fewer than 150,000 clones, with over 75% found just once. Unmatched junction bases numbered 6, after V lost 10 bases and J lost 5 bases. CDR3 length: 13 amino acids. CDR1 is SSHAT and CDR2 is FNYEAQ in the germline V gene (reference sequence). This cohort consisted of healthy bone marrow donors. Concerning this clone itself: The antigen remains unidentified.

The chain carries TRBV7-7 and TRBJ2-5, with 11 positions matching TRBD2. This receptor was identified in a human donor in good health. The sample comprised PBMCs. The CDR3 DNA is TGTGCCAAATTAGCGGGAGGGCGGGAGACCCAGTACTTC. Translation: CAKLAGGRETQYF.